Below, 28 T cell receptor beta chains from the same sample are listed, as sequenced in a study of T cell repertoires in cytomegalovirus infection. These receptors lack a known antigen. In TCRdb, the reads were re-called with MiXCR into one record per CDR3 protein. Counted here are hundreds of thousands of distinct CDR3 sequences, approximately 31% occurring once; the ten biggest clones make up around an eighth. Sample: cultured CD8+ T cells from PBMCs, taken from culture after CMV antigen stimulation. These receptors all stem from a human donor in good health (CMV status not recorded). Some clones in this sample may be carry-over from other donors' samples.

This clonotype was seen only a few times. For the CDR3, the DNA is TGTGCCAGCAGTGCGGGACTTGGCTACACCTTC. This gives the protein CASSAGLGYTF. The chain combines TRBV27 with TRBJ1-2; a possible D gene is TRBD1 (5 bases). From germline, CDR1 is MNHEY and CDR2 SMNVEV (reference sequence). The CDR3 totals 11 residues. V lost 5 bases and J 7 bases, leaving 8 bases between the germline ends.

The chain couples TRBV4-1 to TRBJ2-1; TRBD1 agrees at 11 bases. The CDR3 extends over 15 amino acids. V shed 4 bases, J shed 7 bases, and the junction held 6 bases outside the gene matches. From germline, CDR1 is MGHRA and CDR2 YSYEKL. As DNA, the CDR3 is TGCGCCAGCAGCCGGCCCCGGGACAGGGGGAATGAGCAGTTCTTC. Its translation is CASSRPRDRGNEQFF.

The chain is built from TRBV27 and TRBJ2-7; D perhaps matches TRBD1 (6 bases). V was shortened by 5 bases and J by 5 bases, with 16 bases between the two germline ends. The CDR3 spans 14 residues. Germline assignment: CDR1 MNHEY and CDR2 SMNVEV (reference sequence). CDR3 DNA sequence: TGTGCCAGCAGTCAACAGGGATCCGGGGACGAGCAGTACTTC. This gives the protein CASSQQGSGDEQYF.

J is TRBJ1-5 and V is TRBV19; 7 bases fit TRBD1. This CDR3 spans 17 amino acids. The ends lost 9 bases at V and 0 bases at J; junction bases unmatched: 14. Germline CDR1 is LNHDA and CDR2 is SQIVND (reference sequence). Here the CDR3 reads CASRDRVADYSNQPQHF. Here the CDR3 DNA reads TGTGCCAGCCGAGACAGGGTGGCGGACTATAGCAATCAGCCCCAGCATTTT.

The CDR3 sequence is CATLGAGGPYNEQFF. The CDR3 nucleotides read TGTGCCACCTTAGGGGCGGGGGGGCCGTACAATGAGCAGTTCTTC. The rearrangement links TRBV2 to TRBJ2-1; 9 bases are shared with TRBD2. The CDR3 contains 15 residues. Germline trimming cut 10 bases from V and 4 bases from J; bases unmatched to any gene: 11. Looked up from germline, CDR1 is SNHLY and CDR2 is FYNNEI.

V gene TRBV6-2 or TRBV6-3 combines with J gene TRBJ2-7; 7 bases are shared with TRBD2. The germline gives CDR1 MNHEY, CDR2 SVGEGT. The CDR3 is 16 residues long. Losses at the gene ends were 0 bases for V and 3 bases for J; bases not matched to a gene: 8. CDR3 DNA: TGTGCCAGCAGTTACTCGTCGGCTAGCGGCGACTACGAGCAGTACTTC. Protein sequence: CASSYSSASGDYEQYF.

The V gene is TRBV29-1, the J gene TRBJ2-5; TRBD2 matches 9 bases. The CDR3 has 15 residues. Germline V gives CDR1 SQVTM, CDR2 ANQGSEA. V lost 1 base and J lost 5; bases outside the gene matches: 8. The CDR3 coding sequence is TGCAGCGTTGAAGGGGGCGGGGGGGCCGGGGAGACCCAGTACTTC. It specifies CSVEGGGGAGETQYF.

Comment on this clonotype: One junction end does not reproduce the germline sequence, and a read error may be involved. The J gene is TRBJ1-4, the V gene TRBV10-3, with TRBD1 matching over 8 bases. The CDR3 contains 16 residues. CDR1 is ENHRY, CDR2 SYGVKD, per germline. The CDR3 coding sequence is TGTGCCATCGGACAGGGTAGTGAGGCAACTAATAAAAAACTGTTTTTT. It is translated as CAIGQGSEATNKKLFF.

The chain recombines TRBV7-9 with TRBJ1-2; 10 nucleotides agree with TRBD1. Per the germline V gene, CDR1 is SEHNR and CDR2 is FQNEAQ (reference sequence). Losses at the gene ends were 2 bases for V and 6 bases for J; bases not matched to a gene: 9. This CDR3 has 16 amino acids. CDR3 nucleotide sequence: TGTGCCAGCAGCTTATCGACGTATGGGACAGGGGATGGCTACACCTTC. Translated: CASSLSTYGTGDGYTF.

This sequence joins TRBV27 and TRBJ1-1; the D is unclear. The CDR3 sequence is 13 residues long. In germline, CDR1 is MNHEY, CDR2 SMNVEV (reference sequence). Trimming pared 4 bases from V and 4 bases from J, leaving 10 bases between. The CDR3 loop is CASSYLGSTEAFF. In nucleotides, the CDR3 is TGTGCCAGCAGTTACTTAGGGAGCACTGAAGCTTTCTTT.

There are many counts of this clonotype. The CDR3 loop is CASSLDSLLNTEAFF. The DNA of the CDR3 is TGTGCCAGCAGTTTAGACAGTTTACTGAACACTGAAGCTTTCTTT. V usage is TRBV27 and J usage is TRBJ1-1, with D possibly TRBD1 on 5 matching bases. Germline V lookup: CDR1 MNHEY, CDR2 SMNVEV (reference sequence). With 2 bases removed from V and 0 bases from J, the gap between germline ends came to 10 bases. The CDR3 spans 15 residues.

The V call is TRBV13, the J call TRBJ1-1; possibly TRBD1 for D (5 bases). CDR1 and CDR2 from the germline V gene are PRHDT and FYEKMQ (reference sequence). Trimming shortened V by 0 bases and J by 1 base, and 12 bases separated the two germline ends. CDR3 length equals 16 residues. The CDR3 is CASSLGPGRGNTEAFF. DNA for the CDR3: TGTGCCAGCAGCTTAGGCCCGGGACGCGGGAACACTGAAGCTTTCTTT.

The chain is built from TRBV7-9 and TRBJ1-5, with D perhaps matching TRBD1 (6 bases). Trimming pared 5 bases from V and 8 bases from J, leaving 13 bases between. There are 13 residues in the CDR3. Germline CDR1 and CDR2: SEHNR and FQNEAQ (reference sequence). CDR3 sequence reads: CASSVGQIKPQHF. In nucleotides, the CDR3 is TGTGCCAGCAGCGTTGGACAGATCAAGCCCCAGCATTTT.

This clonotype has more than one count but fewer than ten. This rearrangement joins TRBV19 to TRBJ2-6, with D possibly being TRBD1 (5 bases). Deletions cut 6 bases from V and 3 bases from J, with 15 bases between. The CDR3 runs to 16 residues. Germline CDR1 is LNHDA and CDR2 is SQIVND (reference sequence). The CDR3 region is CASRTLLGVGANVLTF. The CDR3 DNA follows: TGTGCCAGTAGAACCCTCTTAGGGGTTGGGGCCAACGTCCTGACTTTC.

The V and J genes are TRBV3-1 and TRBJ2-2; D gene ambiguous. Germline V CDR1 and CDR2: LGHDT, YNNKEL (reference sequence). The V gene lost 1 base and the J gene lost 5 bases, with 11 bases spanning the gap. This CDR3 contains 15 residues. CDR3 in amino acids: CASSQAALGTGELFF. The CDR3 coding sequence is TGTGCCAGCAGCCAAGCCGCTTTGGGGACCGGGGAGCTGTTTTTT.

This clonotype was detected only a few times. The V and J genes are TRBV11-3 and TRBJ2-7, with D possibly TRBD1 on 6 matching bases. The CDR3 runs 12 residues. Germline V gene sequence: CDR1 SGHNT, CDR2 YENEEA. The V gene lost 7 bases and the J gene lost 4 bases, with 11 bases spanning the gap. CDR3 DNA: TGTGCCAGCAACAGGGTTCTATACGAGCAGTACTTC. Residues: CASNRVLYEQYF.

V usage is TRBV5-6 and J usage is TRBJ2-7; 10 nucleotides agree with TRBD1. Germline lookup yields CDR1 SGHDT and CDR2 YYEEEE. The CDR3 covers 16 residues. With 1 base clipped from V and 6 bases from J, the junction kept 10 bases outside the gene matches. The DNA for the CDR3 is TGTGCCAGCAGCTTGATTCGGGACAGGGGTTCGCGCGAGCAGTACTTC. Its translation is CASSLIRDRGSREQYF.

The V and J genes are TRBV15 and TRBJ2-7; D uncertain. Trimming removed 6 bases from V and 0 bases from J, with 6 bases in between. CDR3 size: 12 residues. The V gene's germline CDR1 is LNHNV and CDR2 YYDKDF (reference sequence). Here the CDR3 reads CATSQDSYEQYV. Here the CDR3 DNA reads TGTGCCACCAGTCAGGACTCCTACGAGCAGTACGTC.

The chain links TRBV12-3 or TRBV12-4 to TRBJ1-1; D is unresolved. This CDR3 spans 15 amino acids. Trimming shortened V by 0 bases and J by 1 base, and 9 bases separated the two germline ends. The chain's CDR3 is CASSLARRENTEAFF. The CDR3, as DNA: TGTGCCAGCAGTTTAGCGCGGCGAGAGAACACTGAAGCTTTCTTT.

The chain uses TRBV6-5 and TRBJ1-1; D remains ambiguous. Trimming took off 2 bases at V and 4 bases at J, with 8 bases between the two ends. The CDR3 runs to 13 residues. Per germline, CDR1 MNHEY and CDR2 SVGAGI. Here the CDR3 reads CASSYHGGTEAFF. The CDR3 DNA reads TGTGCCAGCAGTTACCACGGTGGCACTGAAGCTTTCTTT.

The V call is TRBV12-3 or TRBV12-4, the J call TRBJ2-7, with 10 nucleotides matching TRBD2. This CDR3 is built from 18 residues. Unmatched junction bases numbered 12, after V lost 2 bases and J lost 2 bases. CDR3 bases: TGTGCCAGCAGTTTACCTCTAGCGGGGGCCTCAAACCCCTACGAGCAGTACTTC. Protein sequence: CASSLPLAGASNPYEQYF.

This clonotype was counted many times. The rearrangement uses TRBV4-1 and TRBJ2-5, with 9 bases aligning to TRBD1. The V and J ends lost 4 bases and 4 bases, in that order; junction bases with no gene match: 7. Germline V gene lookup returns CDR1 MGHRA and CDR2 YSYEKL. The CDR3 is made up of 15 amino acids. The CDR3 DNA sequence: TGCGCCAGCAGCCTCCGGGACAGGGACCGAGAGACCCAGTACTTC. It yields the protein CASSLRDRDRETQYF.

V and J are TRBV12-3 or TRBV12-4 and TRBJ1-4, with 8 bases that match TRBD1. Germline trimming cut 6 bases from V and 7 bases from J; bases unmatched to any gene: 7. This CDR3 has 14 residues. The CDR3 sequence: CASSLTGEGEKLFF. The CDR3 DNA reads as TGTGCCAGCAGCTTGACAGGGGAGGGTGAAAAACTGTTTTTT.

The chain links TRBV20-1 to TRBJ2-7; possibly TRBD1 or TRBD2 for D (5 bases each). V was clipped by 3 bases and J by 4 bases, with 25 bases between them. The CDR3 loop spans 17 amino acids. Germline values: CDR1 DFQATT, CDR2 SNEGSKA (reference sequence). CDR3 in DNA: TGCAGTGCTAGTGGGGTGGGGGAGAGATATTCCGGGTACGAGCAGTACTTC. Translating it yields CSASGVGERYSGYEQYF.

The chain combines TRBV6-5 with TRBJ2-1, with 7 nucleotides matching TRBD1. The CDR3 contains 15 residues. Germline CDR1 reads MNHEY; CDR2 reads SVGAGI. V gave up 2 bases and J gave up 6 bases; unmatched junction bases: 7. Here the CDR3 DNA reads TGTGCCAGCAGTTACGATACAGGGGAGAGCAATGAGCAGTTCTTC. Its protein product is CASSYDTGESNEQFF.

This clonotype showed up many times. The chain is built from TRBV12-3 or TRBV12-4 and TRBJ1-1; D possibly corresponds to TRBD1 (5 bases). CDR3 size: 16 residues. Trimming pared 7 bases from V and 3 bases from J, leaving 21 bases between. The CDR3 DNA follows: TGTGCCAGCACTTGGGGGGGGTTAGGAGGATACACTGAAGCTTTCTTT. Translation gives CASTWGGLGGYTEAFF.

This clonotype was counted ten times or more. V and J are TRBV7-8 and TRBJ1-2, with TRBD1 matching 9 bases. Per germline, CDR1 SGHVS and CDR2 FQNEAQ. Trimming took 7 bases from V and 7 from J; bases not matched to a gene: 10. The CDR3 is made up of 14 amino acids. The CDR3 sequence: CASNNGTGSSGYTF. CDR3 DNA sequence: TGTGCCAGCAACAATGGGACAGGGTCATCTGGCTACACCTTC.

The chain links TRBV6-5 to TRBJ2-5; D call uncertain. CDR3 length: 14 residues. V was pared by 0 bases and J by 4 bases, with 9 bases between. CDR1 and CDR2 from the germline V gene are MNHEY and SVGAGI. CDR3 loop: CASSYSLSVETQYF. The CDR3 coding sequence is TGTGCCAGCAGTTACTCGTTGTCTGTAGAGACCCAGTACTTC.